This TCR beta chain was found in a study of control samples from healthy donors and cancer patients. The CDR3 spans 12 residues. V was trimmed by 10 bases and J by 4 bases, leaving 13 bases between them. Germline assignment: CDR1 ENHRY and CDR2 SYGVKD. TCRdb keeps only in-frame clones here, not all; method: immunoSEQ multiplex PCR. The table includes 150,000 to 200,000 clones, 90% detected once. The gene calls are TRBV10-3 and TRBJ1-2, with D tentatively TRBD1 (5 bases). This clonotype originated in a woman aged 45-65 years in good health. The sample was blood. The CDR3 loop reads CATLGELYGYTF. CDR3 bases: TGTGCCACACTGGGGGAGCTCTATGGCTACACCTTC.